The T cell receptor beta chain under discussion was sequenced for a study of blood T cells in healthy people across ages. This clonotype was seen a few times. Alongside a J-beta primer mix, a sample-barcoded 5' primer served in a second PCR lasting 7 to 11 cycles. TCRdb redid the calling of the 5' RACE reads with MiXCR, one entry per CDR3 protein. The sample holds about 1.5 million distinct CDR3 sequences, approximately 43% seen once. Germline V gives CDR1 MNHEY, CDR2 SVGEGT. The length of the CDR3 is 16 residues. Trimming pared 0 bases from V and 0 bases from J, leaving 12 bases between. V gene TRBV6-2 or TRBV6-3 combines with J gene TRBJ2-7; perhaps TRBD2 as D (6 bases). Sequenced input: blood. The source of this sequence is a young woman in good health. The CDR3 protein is CASSYSNKGGSYEQYF. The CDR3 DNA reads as TGTGCCAGCAGTTACTCGAATAAGGGAGGCTCCTACGAGCAGTACTTC.